A single sample is the source of the 29 T cell receptor beta chains below, sequenced in a study of beta chain features in type 1 diabetes. Whole-study findings and limits: There was a moderate but significant shortening of TCRB CDR3s in all four CD4+ subsets of Type 1 diabetes patients.

What was sequenced were expressed TCRB transcripts, since all of the isolated RNA had been reverse transcribed. The table came from immunoSEQ multiplex PCR; TCRdb's copy has only in-frame clones and leaves some out. The sample yields some 150,000 clones, around 13% seen once. Antigen specificity for these receptors is unknown. Sequencing was done on a sample of central memory CD4+ T cells from blood. These receptors were obtained from a man between 18 and 35 years old with type 1 diabetes.

The genes are TRBV4-2 and TRBJ2-1, with TRBD2 matching over 9 bases. The CDR3 loop spans 17 amino acids. The V gene's germline CDR1 is LGHNA and CDR2 YNFKEQ. V lost 0 bases, J lost 0 bases, and 3 bases stayed unmatched. CDR3 DNA sequence: TGTGCCAGCAGCCAAGACAGCGGGGGGACCTCCTACAATGAGCAGTTCTTC. It yields the protein CASSQDSGGTSYNEQFF.

This chain uses TRBV6-5 with TRBJ2-3, with D maybe TRBD2 (6 bases). Trimming pared 8 bases from V and 5 bases from J, leaving 11 bases between. In germline, CDR1 is MNHEY, CDR2 SVGAGI. The CDR3 length is 12 residues. CDR3 loop: CASRGLGDTQYF. CDR3 sequence (DNA): TGTGCCAGCCGGGGGTTGGGAGATACGCAGTATTTT.

The chain links TRBV6-1 to TRBJ2-3, with 7 bases matching TRBD1. Trimming at V came to 8 bases and at J to 0 bases, leaving 5 bases not matched to a gene. Germline loops: CDR1 MNHNS, CDR2 SASEGT. The CDR3 length is 14 residues. As DNA, the CDR3 is TGTGCCAGCGGACAGGTGATTAGCACAGATACGCAGTATTTT. Amino acids: CASGQVISTDTQYF.

This clone showed up just a few times. The chain couples TRBV29-1 to TRBJ2-5, with D possibly matching TRBD2 (5 bases). There are 12 residues in the CDR3. Looked up from germline, CDR1 is SQVTM and CDR2 is ANQGSEA. Trimming stripped 5 bases from V and 5 bases from J, with 12 bases between. CDR3 in amino acids: CSVIRGSETQYF. The CDR3 coding sequence is TGCAGCGTTATCCGGGGTTCGGAGACCCAGTACTTC.

V usage is TRBV7-8 and J usage is TRBJ1-1, with D maybe TRBD1 (5 bases). The ends were cut back, 5 bases at V and 0 bases at J, with 13 bases in the middle. Germline V gives CDR1 SGHVS, CDR2 FQNEAQ. The CDR3 sequence is 15 residues long. CDR3 amino acids: CASSLKTDMNTEAFF. CDR3 nucleotides: TGTGCCAGCAGCCTTAAGACAGATATGAACACTGAAGCTTTCTTT.

The sample holds many counts of this clone. The chain recombines TRBV7-9 with TRBJ2-3, with D maybe TRBD1 (6 bases). The germline V and J ends were trimmed by 5 bases and 2 bases, with 11 bases remaining between them. The germline gives CDR1 SEHNR, CDR2 FQNEAQ (reference sequence). The CDR3 loop spans 14 amino acids. CDR3 nucleotides: TGTGCCAGCAGCCCCACAGGGAACACAGATACGCAGTATTTT. It codes for CASSPTGNTDTQYF.

About this clone itself: The same CDR3 also results from other DNA sequences found in this sample. Here the CDR3 DNA reads TGTGCCTGGCTCGGGCGTGGGAACACTGAAGCTTTCTTT. This codes for CAWLGRGNTEAFF. The chain carries TRBV30 and TRBJ1-1; D is uncertain. The CDR3 consists of 13 residues. The germline V and J ends were trimmed by 5 bases and 1 base, with 11 bases remaining between them. Germline V gene sequence: CDR1 GTSNPN, CDR2 SVGIG (reference sequence).

This clone was detected only a few times. The V gene is TRBV5-1, the J gene TRBJ2-2; D could derive from TRBD1 or TRBD2 (5 bases each). The CDR3 covers 14 residues. V was cut by 0 bases and J by 7 bases, with 10 bases left in between. In germline, CDR1 is SGHRS, CDR2 YFSETQ. The DNA for the CDR3 is TGCGCCAGCAGCTTGGAGGGGAGTAGCGGGGAGCTGTTTTTT. Its protein is CASSLEGSSGELFF.

This clone was seen more than once but under ten times. A much larger clone lies one base from this, so it may be a read error. This chain connects TRBV9 to TRBJ2-2; possibly TRBD2 for D (6 bases). Trimming shortened V by 2 bases and J by 0 bases, and 8 bases separated the two germline ends. The CDR3 is made up of 15 amino acids. Germline V gene lookup returns CDR1 SGDLS and CDR2 YYNGEE. The CDR3, as DNA: TGTGCCAGCAGCGTGCGGGGCGCGAACACCGGGGAGCTGTTTTTT. It specifies CASSVRGANTGELFF. Full variable domain (rest looked up from reference TRBV9 and TRBJ2-2): DSGVTQTPKHLITATGQRVTLRCSPRSGDLSVYWYQQSLDQGLQFLIQYYNGEERAKGNILERFSAQQFPDLHSELNLSSLELGDSALYFCASSVRGANTGELFFGEGSRLTVL.

The DNA for the CDR3 is TGTGCCAGCAGCCTGGCGGGGGAGCAGTACTTC. Encoded protein: CASSLAGEQYF. This chain joins TRBV6-6 and TRBJ2-7; TRBD2 might be the D (6 bases). Germline V lookup: CDR1 MNHNY, CDR2 SVGAGI (reference sequence). The V and J ends lost 6 bases and 7 bases respectively, with 10 bases between them. CDR3 length equals 11 residues.

This clone was seen only a few times. This sequence joins TRBV6-4 and TRBJ2-1; D ambiguous. The CDR3 is 13 amino acids. Germline V gene sequence: CDR1 MRHNA, CDR2 SNTAGT. V gave up 2 bases and J gave up 5 bases, with 7 bases separating them. In DNA, the CDR3 is TGTGCCAGCAGTGACAGGTCCCACAATGAGCAGTTCTTC. The encoded protein is CASSDRSHNEQFF.

This clone has just a few counts. The chain carries TRBV2 and TRBJ1-1; D not resolved. CDR1 and CDR2 from the germline V gene are SNHLY and FYNNEI. V shed 7 bases and J shed 1 base, with 16 bases lying between them. This CDR3 spans 15 amino acids. CDR3 region: CASIWTLKGNTEAFF. The CDR3 coding sequence is TGTGCCAGCATCTGGACCCTGAAAGGGAACACTGAAGCTTTCTTT.

The chain employs TRBV19 and TRBJ2-1; TRBD1 agrees at 7 bases. The V and J ends lost 4 bases and 5 bases, in that order; junction bases with no gene match: 5. The CDR3 is 14 residues long. Per the germline V gene, CDR1 is LNHDA and CDR2 is SQIVND (reference sequence). In nucleotides, the CDR3 is TGTGCCAGTAGTACAGGGGGTATGAACAATGAGCAGTTCTTC. Translation: CASSTGGMNNEQFF. The variable domain in full, with the rest retrieved from reference TRBV19 and TRBJ2-1, is DGGITQSPKYLFRKEGQNVTLSCEQNLNHDAMYWYRQDPGQGLRLIYYSQIVNDFQKGDIAEGYSVSREKKESFPLTVTSAQKNPTAFYLCASSTGGMNNEQFFGPGTRLTVL.

The rearrangement links TRBV18 to TRBJ2-3; the D gene could be TRBD1 or TRBD2 (5 bases each). CDR1 and CDR2 (germline): KGHSH, LQKENI. The CDR3 consists of 13 residues. Trimming took 4 bases from V and 3 from J, leaving 8 bases between them. CDR3 residues: CASSRDPTDTQYF. Here the CDR3 DNA reads TGTGCCAGCTCACGGGACCCGACAGATACGCAGTATTTT.

This clone occurred a few times. The same CDR3 can be traced to other DNA sequences in this sample. This chain connects TRBV14 to TRBJ1-2; TRBD1 matches at 9 bases. The V gene's germline CDR1 is SGHDN and CDR2 FVKESK. CDR3 size: 15 residues. V lost 1 base to trimming and J lost 2 bases; unmatched junction nucleotides: 2. This CDR3 reads CASSQGQGVNYGYTF. CDR3 coding DNA: TGTGCCAGCAGCCAAGGACAGGGGGTGAACTATGGCTACACCTTC. The entire variable domain, with the rest obtained from reference TRBV14 and TRBJ1-2, is as follows: EAGVTQFPSHSVIEKGQTVTLRCDPISGHDNLYWYRRVMGKEIKFLLHFVKESKQDESGMPNNRFLAERTGGTYSTLKVQPAELEDSGVYFCASSQGQGVNYGYTFGSGTRLTVV.

The rearrangement links TRBV7-2 to TRBJ2-1; 7 positions match TRBD2. V dropped 5 bases and J dropped 0; count of bases not matched to a gene: 10. Germline V gives CDR1 SGHTA, CDR2 FQGNSA. This CDR3 comprises 17 residues. The CDR3 coding sequence is TGTGCCAGCAGCCAAGATCTGGGGGGGAGCTCCTACAATGAGCAGTTCTTC. Translation: CASSQDLGGSSYNEQFF. The full variable domain, rest sourced from reference TRBV7-2 and TRBJ2-1, is GAGVSQSPSNKVTEKGKDVELRCDPISGHTALYWYRQSLGQGLEFLIYFQGNSAPDKSGLPSDRFSAERTGGSVSTLTIQRTQQEDSAVYLCASSQDLGGSSYNEQFFGPGTRLTVL.

This chain uses TRBV20-1 with TRBJ2-5; possible D gene TRBD2, 6 bases. CDR3 length: 11 residues. Germline values: CDR1 DFQATT, CDR2 SNEGSKA (reference sequence). Deletions cut 6 bases from V and 5 bases from J, with 10 bases between. The CDR3 DNA is TGCAGTGCCTTAGGGAGGGAGACCCAGTACTTC. Protein product: CSALGRETQYF.

J is TRBJ2-1 and V is TRBV7-6; 13 bases match TRBD2. In germline, CDR1 is SGHVS, CDR2 FNYEAQ. V was pared by 5 bases and J by 6 bases, with 4 bases of the junction left unmatched. The CDR3 consists of 15 residues. The CDR3 loop is CASSQLAGGPNEQFF. CDR3 coding DNA: TGTGCCAGCAGCCAACTAGCGGGGGGGCCCAATGAGCAGTTCTTC.

This chain links TRBV7-9 with TRBJ2-1; D is uncertain. The CDR3 sequence is 12 residues long. CDR1 and CDR2 (germline): SEHNR, FQNEAQ (reference sequence). Trimming left V 6 bases short and J 8 bases short, with 11 bases between. CDR3 sequence (DNA): TGTGCCAGCAGTCAAAGGGTATATGAGCAGTTCTTC. Protein: CASSQRVYEQFF.

J is TRBJ2-2 and V is TRBV19; a weak D match, TRBD1 (6 bases). The V gene lost 8 bases and the J gene lost 1 base, with 11 bases spanning the gap. There are 14 residues in the CDR3. The germline V gene has CDR1 LNHDA and CDR2 SQIVND (reference sequence). The CDR3 DNA sequence: TGTGCCAGTCGCCGGACAGAGAACACCGGGGAGCTGTTTTTT. It codes for CASRRTENTGELFF.

In its sample, this clone was seen a few times. The V and J genes are TRBV18 and TRBJ1-1, with TRBD1 as a possible D gene (6 bases). Deletions cut 5 bases from V and 1 base from J, with 20 bases between. Per germline, CDR1 KGHSH and CDR2 LQKENI. This CDR3 comprises 17 residues. CDR3 nucleotide sequence: TGTGCCAGCTCAACAAACAGGGTGGCTTCCTCGAACACTGAAGCTTTCTTT. Its protein is CASSTNRVASSNTEAFF.

This clone was counted between two and nine times. The V and J genes are TRBV10-2 and TRBJ1-1, with TRBD1 matching over 8 bases. Germline trimming cut 5 bases from V and 4 bases from J; bases unmatched to any gene: 18. The CDR3 has 18 amino acids. Germline lookup yields CDR1 WSHSY and CDR2 SAAADI. The CDR3: CASSPAGTGTSWGTEAFF. CDR3 bases: TGCGCCAGCAGTCCAGCCGGGACAGGTACCTCCTGGGGCACTGAAGCTTTCTTT.

This clone was detected a few times. The V gene is TRBV11-3, the J gene TRBJ2-1; 11 bases align to TRBD2. The V gene's germline CDR1 is SGHNT and CDR2 YENEEA. This CDR3 has 14 residues. The V gene end was trimmed by 5 bases and the J gene end by 12 bases; junction bases not matched to a gene: 9. In DNA form, the CDR3 reads TGTGCCAGCAGCCCGGGACTAGCGGATACGGTGCAGTTCTTC. Translation gives CASSPGLADTVQFF.

There are a few counts of this clone. The rearrangement uses TRBV28 and TRBJ2-7, with TRBD2 as a possible D gene (5 bases). Germline V gene lookup returns CDR1 MDHEN and CDR2 SYDVKM. The V gene lost 5 bases and the J gene lost 6 bases, with 14 bases spanning the gap. CDR3 length: 13 residues. CDR3 loop: CASSTRSAGEQYF. As DNA, the CDR3 is TGTGCCAGCAGTACAAGATCGGCGGGCGAGCAGTACTTC.

This clone was picked up a small number of times. The V gene is TRBV5-4, the J gene TRBJ1-3; D is perhaps TRBD1 (5 bases). Trimming pared 2 bases from V and 6 bases from J, leaving 15 bases between. Germline V CDR1 and CDR2: SGHNT, YYREEE (reference sequence). This CDR3 region has 15 residues. The DNA of the CDR3 is TGTGCCAGCAGCTTCCGTGGCAGGGACGAAAACACCATATATTTT. It codes for CASSFRGRDENTIYF. Drawing the rest from reference TRBV5-4 and TRBJ1-3, the complete variable domain is ETGVTQSPTHLIKTRGQQVTLRCSSQSGHNTVSWYQQALGQGPQFIFQYYREEENGRGNFPPRFSGLQFPNYSSELNVNALELDDSALYLCASSFRGRDENTIYFGEGSWLTVV.

In this sample, this clone turned up many times. The chain couples TRBV29-1 to TRBJ2-3, with D perhaps matching TRBD1 (6 bases). CDR3 length equals 12 residues. With 6 bases removed from V and 3 bases from J, the gap between germline ends came to 10 bases. Germline V lookup: CDR1 SQVTM, CDR2 ANQGSEA. CDR3 residues: CSVRGQTDTQYF. As DNA, the CDR3 is TGCAGCGTCAGGGGTCAAACAGATACGCAGTATTTT.

Only a few counts were recorded for this clone. CDR3 amino acids: CASSLEGQGDTEAFF. The CDR3 DNA sequence: TGCGCCAGCAGCTTGGAGGGACAGGGAGACACTGAAGCTTTCTTT. The J gene is TRBJ1-1, the V gene TRBV5-1; 9 bases line up with TRBD1. V dropped 0 bases and J dropped 3; count of bases not matched to a gene: 3. The CDR3 length is 15 residues. Germline values: CDR1 SGHRS, CDR2 YFSETQ.

The chain combines TRBV18 with TRBJ1-1; a possible D gene is TRBD1 (6 bases). V lost 3 bases and J lost 3, with 17 bases in between. This CDR3 is built from 16 residues. CDR1 KGHSH and CDR2 LQKENI come from the germline V gene. This chain's CDR3 is CASSPTHGGEYTEAFF. Written as DNA, the CDR3 is TGTGCCAGCTCACCTACTCATGGGGGCGAGTACACTGAAGCTTTCTTT.

The chain employs TRBV5-4 and TRBJ2-3; D uncertain. The ends were cut back, 3 bases at V and 5 bases at J, with 13 bases in the middle. The CDR3 runs 14 residues. Germline-derived CDR1 and CDR2 are SGHNT and YYREEE (reference sequence). Written as DNA, the CDR3 is TGTGCCAGCAGCTCCCCAGCAGTTGGAGATACGCAGTATTTT. This sequence encodes CASSSPAVGDTQYF.